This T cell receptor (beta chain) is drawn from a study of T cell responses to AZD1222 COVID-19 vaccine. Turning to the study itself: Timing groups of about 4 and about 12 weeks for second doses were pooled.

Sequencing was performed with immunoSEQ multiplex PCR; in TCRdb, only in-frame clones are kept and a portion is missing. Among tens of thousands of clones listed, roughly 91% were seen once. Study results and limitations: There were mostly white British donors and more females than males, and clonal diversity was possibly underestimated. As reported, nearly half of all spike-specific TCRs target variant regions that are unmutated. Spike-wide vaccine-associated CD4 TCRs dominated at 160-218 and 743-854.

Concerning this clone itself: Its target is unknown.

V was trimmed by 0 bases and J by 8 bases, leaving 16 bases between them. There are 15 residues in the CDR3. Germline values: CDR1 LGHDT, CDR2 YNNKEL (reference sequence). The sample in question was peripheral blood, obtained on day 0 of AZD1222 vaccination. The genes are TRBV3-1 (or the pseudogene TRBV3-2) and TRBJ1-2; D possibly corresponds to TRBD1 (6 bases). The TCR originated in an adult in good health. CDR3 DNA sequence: TGTGCCAGCAGCCAAGATAGTTTGTCAGGGGTCGGCTACACCTTC. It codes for CASSQDSLSGVGYTF.